Detailed here is one T cell receptor beta chain. Its matching antigen is unknown. This sample is part of a study of T cells after yellow fever vaccination. Across the study: Preparation used SMART-Seq v4 Ultra Low Input for the low-cell-number fractions. Study-wide findings and caveats: Peaking on day 5 versus 15, the secondary response was faster but weaker. Only a minor proportion of clonotypes was detected across both CD4 and CD8 compartments.

5'RACE template switching produced TCR cDNA carrying a universal primer site and UMIs. TCRdb independently ran MiXCR on the 5' RACE reads; one entry per CDR3 protein. This table has hundreds of thousands of distinct CDR3 sequences, 9% to 15% appearing once. Trimming left V 5 bases short and J 4 bases short, with 5 bases between. In germline, CDR1 is ENHRY, CDR2 SYGVKD. The CDR3 is 11 amino acids. The specimen was PBMCs, collected on the day of the yellow fever booster vaccination. The receptor was derived from a man under 40 who received the YFV17D yellow fever vaccine. V and J are TRBV10-3 and TRBJ2-5; D gene uncertain. The CDR3 DNA is TGTGCCATCAGTTTAGGAGAGACCCAGTACTTC. The encoded protein is CAISLGETQYF.